This TCR beta chain was profiled in a study of T-cell memory formation after mild COVID-19. This clonotype turned up a few times. Its antigen remains unknown. TCRdb redid the calling of the 5' RACE reads with MiXCR, one entry per CDR3 protein. The sample consists of about 440,000 distinct CDR3 sequences, 20% of them appearing once. Study-level findings and limits: Mostly located in CM and EM were contracting CD4+ clones, with contracting CD8+ clones located in EMRA.

The TCR comes from an adult woman who had mild COVID-19 (a few samples of this study predate the infection). Cell type and time point are not known. Sequencing used PBMCs or a T cell subset sorted from them (not recorded which).

This chain's CDR3 is CASSRTGWGAGELFF. The DNA for the CDR3 is TGTGCCAGCAGCAGGACAGGGTGGGGAGCGGGGGAGCTGTTTTTT. The chain links TRBV12-3 or TRBV12-4 to TRBJ2-2; TRBD1 matches 8 bases. CDR3 size: 15 residues. After removal of 6 bases from V and 8 bases from J, the junction contained 11 bases not matched to a gene.